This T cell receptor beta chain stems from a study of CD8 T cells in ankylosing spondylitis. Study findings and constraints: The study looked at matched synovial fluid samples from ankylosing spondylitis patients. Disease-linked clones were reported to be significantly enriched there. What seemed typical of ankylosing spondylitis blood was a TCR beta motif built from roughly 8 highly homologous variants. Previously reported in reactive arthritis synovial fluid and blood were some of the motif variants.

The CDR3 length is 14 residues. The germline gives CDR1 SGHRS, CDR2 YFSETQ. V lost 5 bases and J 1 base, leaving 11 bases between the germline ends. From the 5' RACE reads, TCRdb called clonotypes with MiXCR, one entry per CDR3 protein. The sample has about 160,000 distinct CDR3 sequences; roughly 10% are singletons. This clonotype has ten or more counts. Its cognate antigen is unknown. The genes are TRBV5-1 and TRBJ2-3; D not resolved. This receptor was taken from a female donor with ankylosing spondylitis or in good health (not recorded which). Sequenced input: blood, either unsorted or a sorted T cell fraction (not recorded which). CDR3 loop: CASSSTGGTDTQYF. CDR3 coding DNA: TGCGCCAGCAGTTCTACCGGAGGCACAGATACGCAGTATTTT. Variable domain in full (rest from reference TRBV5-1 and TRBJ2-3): KAGVTQTPRYLIKTRGQQVTLSCSPISGHRSVSWYQQTPGQGLQFLFEYFSETQRNKGNFPGRFSGRQFSNSRSEMNVSTLELGDSALYLCASSSTGGTDTQYFGPGTRLTVL.